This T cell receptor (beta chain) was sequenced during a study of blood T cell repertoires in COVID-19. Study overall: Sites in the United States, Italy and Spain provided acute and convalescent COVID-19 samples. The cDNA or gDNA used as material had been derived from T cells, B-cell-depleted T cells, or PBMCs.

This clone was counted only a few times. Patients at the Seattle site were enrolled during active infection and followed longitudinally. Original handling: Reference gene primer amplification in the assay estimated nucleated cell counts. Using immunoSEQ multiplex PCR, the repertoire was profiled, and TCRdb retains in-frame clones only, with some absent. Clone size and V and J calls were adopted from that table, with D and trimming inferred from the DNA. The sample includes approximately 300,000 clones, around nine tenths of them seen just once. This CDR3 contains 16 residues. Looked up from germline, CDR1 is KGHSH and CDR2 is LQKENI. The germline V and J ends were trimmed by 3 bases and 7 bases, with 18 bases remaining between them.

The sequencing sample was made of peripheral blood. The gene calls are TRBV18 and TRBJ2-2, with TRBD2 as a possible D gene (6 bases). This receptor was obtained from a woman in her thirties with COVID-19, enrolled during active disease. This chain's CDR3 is CASSPGRGEKNGELFF. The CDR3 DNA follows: TGTGCCAGCTCACCGGGCCGCGGGGAGAAAAACGGGGAGCTGTTTTTT.